This T cell receptor (beta chain) derives from a study of CD8+CD57+ T cells in acquired aplastic anemia. With respect to this clonotype: Antigen specificity is unknown.

Profiling that covered TCR beta VDJ and CDR3 relied on genomic DNA as its template. TCRdb reprocessed the reads via MiXCR and lists one record per CDR3 protein. The sample consists of under 200,000 distinct CDR3 sequences, around 48% of them appearing once. The CDR3 has 14 residues. Trimming left V 2 bases short and J 7 bases short, with 13 bases between. Germline V gene lookup returns CDR1 KGHSH and CDR2 LQKENI. Study results and caveats: Patients and controls shared over 25 CD8+ CDR3 sequences, which appeared highly expressed in patients and within their immunodominant clones.

Individuals selected for sequencing had exhibited CD8+CD57+ cell expansion on flow cytometry. The TCR was taken from a human donor with aplastic anemia. The chain joins TRBV18 to TRBJ2-3, with D unresolved. Sequencing input: sorted CD4+, CD8+, or CD8+CD57+ T cells (not recorded which) from PBMCs. CDR3 sequence reads: CASSPKGQAYTQYF. CDR3 in DNA: TGTGCCAGCTCACCAAAAGGCCAGGCTTATACGCAGTATTTT. Drawing the rest from reference TRBV18 and TRBJ2-3, the complete variable domain is NAGVMQNPRHLVRRRGQEARLRCSPMKGHSHVYWYRQLPEEGLKFMVYLQKENIIDESGMPKERFSAEFPKEGPSILRIQQVVRGDSAAYFCASSPKGQAYTQYFGPGTRLTVL.